This T cell receptor beta chain was obtained from a study of neoadjuvant nivolumab and ipilimumab in lung cancer. Study details: Nivolumab 3 mg/kg was given days 1, 15 and 29, plus ipilimumab 1 mg/kg day 1 in combination.

Data came from immunoSEQ multiplex PCR; TCRdb stores just in-frame clones and leaves some out. This table has about 29,000 clones, approximately 83% appearing once. Study-wide points: From pretherapy to surgery, tumor richness and clonality rose with dual therapy. Higher pretherapy blood TCR richness went with higher resected-tumor richness.

In regard to this clone: As yet, its antigen is unknown.

The source was tumor tissue, collected after neoadjuvant nivolumab, alone or with ipilimumab, at or shortly before surgery. The clonotype comes from an adult with non-small cell lung cancer.

CDR3 DNA: TGCGCCAGCAGCCAAGAGCTAGCGGGCCTCTACGAGCAGTACTTC. It yields the protein CASSQELAGLYEQYF. The chain recombines TRBV4-1 with TRBJ2-7, with 8 bases aligning to TRBD2. J gave up 3 bases and V 0 bases, and 4 bases lay outside the gene matches. Germline lookup yields CDR1 MGHRA and CDR2 YSYEKL. The CDR3 loop spans 15 amino acids.